The 20 T cell receptor beta chains given below trace back to one sample, sequenced in a study of cytomegalovirus exposure and HLA in healthy donors. Some clones are missing from TCRdb's copy, which holds only in-frame ones; the method was immunoSEQ multiplex PCR. The sample lists around 150,000 clones; under 90% were seen once. Sequencing input: PBMCs. These receptors were obtained from a man aged 18-30 years in good health and CMV-seropositive.

V is TRBV5-1 and J is TRBJ2-1; D unresolved. V dropped 3 bases and J dropped 8 bases, with 15 bases sitting between them. The CDR3 is 14 residues long. CDR1 SGHRS and CDR2 YFSETQ come from the germline V gene. CDR3 protein: CASSSLDPDYEQFF. DNA of the CDR3: TGCGCCAGCAGCTCCCTAGACCCAGACTATGAGCAGTTCTTC.

The rearrangement uses TRBV27 and TRBJ2-1; TRBD2 matches at 12 bases. The CDR3 runs to 15 residues. With V trimmed by 7 bases and J by 8 bases, 9 bases remained unmatched. Germline CDR1 reads MNHEY; CDR2 reads SMNVEV (reference sequence). CDR3 sequence: CASIPLAGGWHEQFF. The CDR3 nucleotides are TGTGCCAGCATTCCACTAGCGGGAGGTTGGCATGAGCAGTTCTTC.

This chain joins TRBV6-6 and TRBJ2-1; TRBD1 aligns across 7 bases. The J segment lost 2 bases and the V segment lost 8 bases, leaving 9 bases of the junction unmatched. Per germline, CDR1 MNHNY and CDR2 SVGAGI (reference sequence). The length of the CDR3 is 15 residues. CDR3 protein: CASATDRATYNEQFF. DNA for the CDR3: TGTGCCAGCGCGACCGACAGGGCTACCTACAATGAGCAGTTCTTC.

In this sample, this clone turned up a few times. The genes are TRBV6-6 and TRBJ1-2, with D uncertain. The CDR3 is 13 amino acids. V gave up 10 bases and J gave up 3 bases, with 15 bases separating them. CDR1 and CDR2 from the germline V gene are MNHNY and SVGAGI (reference sequence). The CDR3 loop is CAISYARDYGYTF. The CDR3 DNA reads TGTGCCATCTCTTACGCACGGGACTATGGCTACACCTTC.

The chain joins TRBV5-4 to TRBJ1-2; the match to TRBD1 covers 8 bases. This CDR3 region has 13 residues. Germline V CDR1 and CDR2: SGHNT, YYREEE (reference sequence). The trim removed 4 bases at V and 4 bases at J, leaving 3 bases unmatched. CDR3: CASSGTGPYGYTF. The CDR3 nucleotides are TGTGCCAGCAGCGGGACAGGCCCCTATGGCTACACCTTC.

The chain has TRBV11-3 and TRBJ2-1; no definite D call. The germline V and J ends were trimmed by 1 base and 11 bases, with 15 bases remaining between them. Germline V gene data show CDR1 as SGHNT and CDR2 as YENEEA. The CDR3 covers 14 residues. The CDR3 reads CASSLGYSRNKQFF. The CDR3 DNA reads TGTGCCAGCAGCTTAGGATACAGTCGGAATAAGCAGTTCTTC.

About this clone: The sample holds other DNA sequences that translate to the same CDR3. This chain links TRBV5-1 with TRBJ2-7; 11 bases match TRBD1. From germline, CDR1 is SGHRS and CDR2 YFSETQ. The V segment lost 0 bases and the J segment 3 bases; nucleotides outside the gene matches: 2. This CDR3 comprises 15 residues. The CDR3 here is CASSLGTGGSYEQYF. The DNA for the CDR3 is TGCGCCAGCAGCTTGGGGACAGGGGGCAGCTACGAGCAGTACTTC.

This clone has more than one count but fewer than ten. The rearrangement uses TRBV5-1 and TRBJ1-3; TRBD1 is a possible D gene (6 bases). The CDR3 consists of 16 residues. Germline V gives CDR1 SGHRS, CDR2 YFSETQ. The V gene lost 4 bases and the J gene lost 2 bases, with 16 bases spanning the gap. The CDR3 DNA is TGCGCCAGCAGCCCGGGCAACAAGGGGGCTGGAAACACCATATATTTT. As protein: CASSPGNKGAGNTIYF.

The chain carries TRBV11-1 and TRBJ2-1; D is perhaps TRBD1 (6 bases). The V gene's germline CDR1 is SGHAT and CDR2 FQDESV (reference sequence). The CDR3 extends over 16 amino acids. Trimming left V 5 bases short and J 0 bases short, with 14 bases between. The chain's CDR3 is CASSTGWYSSYNEQFF. CDR3 nucleotide sequence: TGTGCCAGCAGCACAGGGTGGTACAGCTCCTACAATGAGCAGTTCTTC.

The V call is TRBV9, the J call TRBJ2-3; 9 bases are a match to TRBD2. In germline, CDR1 is SGDLS, CDR2 YYNGEE. After removal of 1 base from V and 3 bases from J, the junction contained 18 bases not matched to a gene. CDR3 length equals 20 residues. This chain's CDR3 is CASSVHHRSAGGRGTDTQYF. In nucleotides, the CDR3 is TGTGCCAGCAGCGTACACCACCGGTCGGCGGGAGGGCGAGGGACAGATACGCAGTATTTT.

CDR3 DNA sequence: TGTGCCAGCAGGCCTAGCGGGAGGGTGACAGATACGCAGTATTTT. Protein sequence: CASRPSGRVTDTQYF. The chain carries TRBV27 and TRBJ2-3; 12 bases agree with TRBD2. Unmatched junction bases numbered 4, after V lost 6 bases and J lost 3 bases. This CDR3 is 15 amino acids long. CDR1 is MNHEY, CDR2 SMNVEV, per germline (reference sequence).

The chain recombines TRBV13 with TRBJ1-2, with D maybe TRBD1 (5 bases). The CDR3 spans 13 residues. Trimming cost V 4 bases and J 8 bases, with 14 bases left between them. The germline V gene has CDR1 PRHDT and CDR2 FYEKMQ (reference sequence). The CDR3 nucleotides are TGTGCCAGCAGCTCAGGATGGAGGGGAGGCTACACCTTC. Protein: CASSSGWRGGYTF.

V usage is TRBV7-2 and J usage is TRBJ1-2; D ambiguous. CDR1 and CDR2 from the germline V gene are SGHTA and FQGNSA. The CDR3 contains 12 residues. Trimming cost V 2 bases and J 4 bases, with 5 bases left between them. CDR3 bases: TGTGCCAGCAGCTTAATGAGCTATGGCTACACCTTC. Its protein is CASSLMSYGYTF.

This clone occurred once. This rearrangement joins TRBV4-1 to TRBJ2-4; 14 bases are shared with TRBD2. Germline CDR1 reads MGHRA; CDR2 reads YSYEKL. The trim removed 1 base at V and 4 bases at J, leaving 3 bases unmatched. The CDR3 has 17 amino acids. The CDR3 loop is CASSQGLAGGQKNIQYF. In DNA, the CDR3 is TGCGCCAGCAGCCAAGGACTAGCGGGAGGGCAAAAAAACATTCAGTACTTC.

This chain joins TRBV7-9 and TRBJ2-2; D ambiguous. Trimming removed 2 bases at V and 7 bases at J, with 11 bases between. The germline CDR1 and CDR2 sequences are SEHNR and FQNEAQ (reference sequence). The CDR3 consists of 14 residues. CDR3 region: CASSLSQVRGELFF. As DNA, the CDR3 is TGTGCCAGCAGCTTATCGCAGGTGCGCGGGGAGCTGTTTTTT.

The chain uses TRBV5-4 and TRBJ1-4; unclear D gene. There are 15 residues in the CDR3. Germline assignment: CDR1 SGHNT and CDR2 YYREEE (reference sequence). Between the trimmed V and J ends, which lost 2 bases and 4 bases, there was a span of 12 bases. CDR3: CASSFSGDRNEKLFF. CDR3 in DNA: TGTGCCAGCAGCTTTTCCGGAGACCGTAATGAAAAACTGTTTTTT.

This clone showed up just a few times. The chain uses TRBV6-5 and TRBJ2-1; 8 bases match TRBD2. J was trimmed by 6 bases and V by 5 bases; bases with no gene match: 9. The CDR3 has 15 amino acids. Germline CDR1 MNHEY, CDR2 SVGAGI. The CDR3 region is CASSQPGLEGNEQFF. The CDR3 DNA sequence: TGTGCCAGCAGTCAACCGGGACTAGAGGGCAATGAGCAGTTCTTC.

This chain connects TRBV19 to TRBJ2-1; 8 bases fit TRBD2. The CDR3 sequence is 17 residues long. Germline V lookup: CDR1 LNHDA, CDR2 SQIVND (reference sequence). Trimming cost V 4 bases and J 2 bases; bases outside gene matches: 10. CDR3 nucleotides: TGTGCCAGTAGTACCCAATCTCCGGGACTAGCCTACAATGAGCAGTTCTTC. Protein product: CASSTQSPGLAYNEQFF.

The V gene is TRBV28, the J gene TRBJ2-7; no reliable D call. The germline V and J ends were trimmed by 5 bases and 5 bases, with 10 bases remaining between them. The germline V gene encodes CDR1 MDHEN and CDR2 SYDVKM. CDR3 size: 12 residues. CDR3 sequence (DNA): TGTGCCAGCAGTAAAAGTGCAGACGAGCAGTACTTC. Its translation: CASSKSADEQYF.

V gene TRBV5-6 combines with J gene TRBJ1-2; 9 bases match TRBD1. This CDR3 region has 16 residues. The germline CDR1 and CDR2 sequences are SGHDT and YYEEEE. J gave up 0 bases and V 0 bases, and 3 bases lay outside the gene matches. The DNA for the CDR3 is TGTGCCAGCAGCTTGGACAGGGGGCAAACTAACTATGGCTACACCTTC. This translates into CASSLDRGQTNYGYTF.